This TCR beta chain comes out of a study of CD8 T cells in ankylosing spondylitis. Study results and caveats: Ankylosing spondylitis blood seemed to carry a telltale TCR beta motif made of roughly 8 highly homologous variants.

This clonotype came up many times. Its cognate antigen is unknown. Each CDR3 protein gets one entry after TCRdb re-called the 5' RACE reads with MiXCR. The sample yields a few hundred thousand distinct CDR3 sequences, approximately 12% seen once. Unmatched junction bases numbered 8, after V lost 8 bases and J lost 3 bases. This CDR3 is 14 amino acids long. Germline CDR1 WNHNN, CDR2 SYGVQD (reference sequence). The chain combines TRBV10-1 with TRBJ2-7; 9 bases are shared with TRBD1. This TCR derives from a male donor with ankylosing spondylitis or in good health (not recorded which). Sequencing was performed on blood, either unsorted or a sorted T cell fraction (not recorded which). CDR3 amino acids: CASGKGTGIYEQYF. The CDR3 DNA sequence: TGCGCCAGCGGAAAAGGGACAGGGATCTACGAGCAGTACTTC.